The next 5 T cell receptor beta chains were all read from a single sample in a study of T cells in Graves' hyperthyroidism and ophthalmopathy. Amplification yielded TCR beta CDR3 regions, with RNA transcripts as the source. A first-round RT-PCR of the TCR CDR3 used the HTBI primer set. TCRdb recomputed calls from the multiplex PCR reads with MiXCR, one row per CDR3 protein. Among a few hundred thousand distinct CDR3 sequences listed, roughly an eighth were seen once. The sequenced sample consisted of blood. These receptors all stem from a woman younger than 30 with Graves' hyperthyroidism.

This clonotype was counted at least ten times. The J gene is TRBJ2-1, the V gene TRBV20-1; D is possibly TRBD2 (5 bases). The CDR3 sequence is 13 residues long. The germline gives CDR1 DFQATT, CDR2 SNEGSKA (reference sequence). CDR3 in DNA: TGCAGCCCAAGTGGGCTGAGGGACAATGAGCAGTTCTTC. Residues: CSPSGLRDNEQFF.

This clonotype was picked up many times. V and J are TRBV20-1 and TRBJ2-7; 13 nucleotides agree with TRBD2. Germline CDR1 and CDR2: DFQATT and SNEGSKA (reference sequence). This CDR3 has 18 residues. V dropped 3 bases and J dropped 4; count of bases not matched to a gene: 15. In DNA form, the CDR3 reads TGCAGTGCTAGCGACATGGGGACTAGCGGGGCCCGGGGGTACGAGCAGTACTTC. Its translation: CSASDMGTSGARGYEQYF.

This clonotype was seen only a few times. The chain uses TRBV7-2 and TRBJ2-5; 8 bases fit TRBD2. Trimming removed 0 bases from V and 5 bases from J; junction bases left unmatched: 5. The CDR3 extends over 15 amino acids. From germline, CDR1 is SGHTA and CDR2 FQGNSA. The CDR3 DNA sequence: TGTGCCAGCAGCTTAGCCAGCGGGAGTTATGAGACCCAGTACTTC. This translates into CASSLASGSYETQYF.

This clonotype occurred a few times. A much larger clone differs from this one at a single base, so this may be a read error. The chain joins TRBV7-2 to TRBJ2-1, with TRBD2 identical over 8 bases. The CDR3 runs to 16 residues. Germline lookup yields CDR1 SGHTA and CDR2 FQGNSA. CDR3 nucleotide sequence: TGTGCCAGCAGCTTATTTAGCGGGAACTCCTACAATGGGCAGTTCTTC. It is translated as CASSLFSGNSYNGQFF.

In its sample, this clonotype was seen many times. V is TRBV28 and J is TRBJ2-1; 10 nucleotides line up with TRBD1. The length of the CDR3 is 14 residues. Germline lookup yields CDR1 MDHEN and CDR2 SYDVKM. The ends lost 4 bases at V and 5 bases at J; junction bases unmatched: 2. For the CDR3, the DNA is TGTGCCAGCAGTTCCGGGACAGGGGACAATGAGCAGTTCTTC. Residues: CASSSGTGDNEQFF.